Shown below are 31 T cell receptor beta chains from a single sample sequenced in a study of shared clonotypes between healthy human individuals. Clones were read by immunoSEQ multiplex PCR, and TCRdb kept only the in-frame ones, dropping some. The sample holds about 2 million clones; about 95% are singletons and the top ten take around 1.1%. Naive CD8 cells, CD45RO-negative and positively selected for CCR7, excluded terminally differentiated effector memory CD45RA+ cells. The material sequenced was naive CD8+ T cells sorted from blood. These receptors were collected from a man between 18 and 35 years old in good health.

A note on this clone: Here the CDR3 omits its conserved ending phenylalanine or tryptophan, so a read error is the likely source. The V gene is TRBV28, the J gene TRBJ1-2, with D tentatively TRBD1 (6 bases). The length of the CDR3 is 12 residues. Germline CDR1 is MDHEN and CDR2 is SYDVKM. Trimming took off 7 bases at V and 10 bases at J, with 16 bases between the two ends. CDR3 sequence: CASTTGDNHYTV. Written as DNA, the CDR3 is TGTGCCAGCACCACCGGGGACAACCACTACACCGTC.

V and J are TRBV4-3 and TRBJ2-2; 10 positions agree with TRBD2. This CDR3 spans 16 amino acids. CDR1 is LGHNA, CDR2 YSLEER, per germline. Trimming at V came to 4 bases and at J to 6 bases, leaving 8 bases not matched to a gene. The CDR3 coding sequence is TGCGCCAGCAGCCCCGCCGGGACTAGCGTAGCCGGGGAGCTGTTTTTT. Its protein is CASSPAGTSVAGELFF.

This clone has only a few counts. CDR3: CASSLGGGPYEQYF. CDR3 DNA sequence: TGTGCCAGCAGCTTGGGCGGGGGGCCCTACGAGCAGTACTTC. The rearrangement links TRBV5-4 to TRBJ2-7, with TRBD2 matching over 8 bases. The length of the CDR3 is 14 residues. V was clipped by 0 bases and J by 2 bases; unmatched bases: 1. Per germline, CDR1 SGHNT and CDR2 YYREEE (reference sequence).

The chain recombines TRBV19 with TRBJ2-3, with 7 nucleotides matching TRBD1. Germline CDR1 LNHDA, CDR2 SQIVND (reference sequence). J gave up 2 bases and V 5 bases, and 7 bases lay outside the gene matches. The CDR3 covers 15 residues. The CDR3 DNA reads TGTGCCAGTAGTTCCCGGGACAGACTCACAGATACGCAGTATTTT. Translation gives CASSSRDRLTDTQYF.

This chain joins TRBV19 and TRBJ2-1, with D perhaps TRBD2 (5 bases). Germline V gives CDR1 LNHDA, CDR2 SQIVND (reference sequence). Trimming stripped 0 bases from V and 4 bases from J, with 7 bases between. This CDR3 contains 14 residues. The CDR3 DNA reads TGTGCCAGTAGTATAGACGGGGATTACAATGAGCAGTTCTTC. It codes for CASSIDGDYNEQFF.

V usage is TRBV2 and J usage is TRBJ2-2; D remains unclear. The CDR3 contains 11 residues. V lost 5 bases to trimming and J lost 8 bases, with 6 bases between them. Per the germline V gene, CDR1 is SNHLY and CDR2 is FYNNEI. CDR3 amino acids: CASSRLGELFF. CDR3 nucleotides: TGTGCCAGCAGTCGGTTGGGGGAGCTGTTTTTT.

The chain carries TRBV2 and TRBJ1-2; possible D gene TRBD1, 5 bases. From germline, CDR1 is SNHLY and CDR2 FYNNEI. Trimming removed 7 bases from V and 8 bases from J, with 14 bases in between. The CDR3 has 12 amino acids. The CDR3 DNA reads as TGTGCCAGCAATCGGGGGGTTCAGGGCTACACCTTC. Translation: CASNRGVQGYTF.

The rearrangement joins TRBV9 to TRBJ2-1, with D perhaps matching TRBD2 (6 bases). CDR3 length: 20 residues. Trimming left V 5 bases short and J 0 bases short, with 27 bases between. Germline-derived CDR1 and CDR2 are SGDLS and YYNGEE. CDR3 loop: CASSPLLGYPAGSSYNEQFF. Here the CDR3 DNA reads TGTGCCAGCAGTCCCCTCCTGGGCTACCCCGCCGGGAGCTCCTACAATGAGCAGTTCTTC.

The chain couples TRBV2 to TRBJ2-7; D is ambiguous. Germline V lookup: CDR1 SNHLY, CDR2 FYNNEI. Deletions cut 6 bases from V and 2 bases from J, with 8 bases between. The CDR3 length is 12 residues. CDR3 nucleotides: TGTGCCAGCAGAAACAAAGCCTACGAGCAGTACTTC. It encodes CASRNKAYEQYF.

V gene TRBV7-9 combines with J gene TRBJ1-6; no reliable D call. Trimming removed 0 bases at V and 8 bases at J, with 14 bases between. CDR1 is SEHNR, CDR2 FQNEAQ, per germline (reference sequence). The CDR3 is 16 residues long. This chain's CDR3 is CASSLAREPRDSPLHF. In nucleotides, the CDR3 is TGTGCCAGCAGCTTAGCGAGAGAACCGAGGGATTCACCCCTCCACTTT.

V usage is TRBV5-4 and J usage is TRBJ2-7, with 7 bases aligning to TRBD1. The CDR3 has 13 amino acids. Germline CDR1 and CDR2: SGHNT and YYREEE (reference sequence). With 4 bases clipped from V and 4 bases from J, the junction kept 5 bases outside the gene matches. This chain's CDR3 is CASSTMDRYEQYF. The CDR3 region has the DNA TGTGCCAGCAGCACGATGGACAGGTACGAGCAGTACTTC.

The rearrangement uses TRBV9 and TRBJ2-2, with 13 positions matching TRBD2. With V trimmed by 4 bases and J by 5 bases, 8 bases remained unmatched. Germline CDR1 and CDR2: SGDLS and YYNGEE. This CDR3 contains 17 residues. DNA of the CDR3: TGTGCCAGCAGCTCCCCGACTAGCGGGGGGAAAACCGGGGAGCTGTTTTTT. Its protein is CASSSPTSGGKTGELFF.

This clone was detected only once. The chain links TRBV9 to TRBJ2-1; a weak D match, TRBD2 (6 bases). The length of the CDR3 is 16 residues. Germline V gene lookup returns CDR1 SGDLS and CDR2 YYNGEE. V gave up 5 bases and J gave up 0 bases, with 15 bases separating them. CDR3 amino acids: CASSPWEESSYNEQFF. As DNA, the CDR3 is TGTGCCAGCAGTCCGTGGGAGGAGAGCTCCTACAATGAGCAGTTCTTC.

V gene TRBV28 combines with J gene TRBJ1-5; TRBD1 might be the D (6 bases). The V end was cut by 5 bases, the J end by 2 bases, with 10 bases between. CDR1 MDHEN and CDR2 SYDVKM come from the germline V gene. This CDR3 region has 14 residues. CDR3 loop: CASSQGRGNQPQHF. The CDR3 DNA follows: TGTGCCAGCAGTCAGGGGAGAGGCAATCAGCCCCAGCATTTT.

This chain joins TRBV7-9 and TRBJ2-2; either TRBD1 or TRBD2 may supply D (5 bases each). CDR3 length equals 13 residues. Trimming cost V 5 bases and J 13 bases, with 17 bases left between them. The germline V gene has CDR1 SEHNR and CDR2 FQNEAQ (reference sequence). The CDR3 protein is CASSPGTPRWLFF. In nucleotides, the CDR3 is TGTGCCAGCAGCCCCGGGACCCCACGGTGGCTGTTTTTT.

The chain employs TRBV27 and TRBJ2-3, with D perhaps TRBD1 (6 bases). Looked up from germline, CDR1 is MNHEY and CDR2 is SMNVEV (reference sequence). Trimming took 5 bases from V and 1 from J, leaving 13 bases between them. This CDR3 is 15 amino acids long. The CDR3 coding sequence is TGTGCCAGCAGTCCAGAGACAGGCGGCACAGATACGCAGTATTTT. Translating it yields CASSPETGGTDTQYF.

CDR3 sequence: CASSLGAGVMLTGELFF. The DNA for the CDR3 is TGTGCCAGCAGTTTAGGTGCGGGGGTTATGTTGACCGGGGAGCTGTTTTTT. The chain carries TRBV28 and TRBJ2-2, with TRBD2 matching 7 bases. J lost 5 bases, V lost 2 bases, and 11 bases had no gene match. The CDR3 has 17 amino acids. Germline lookup yields CDR1 MDHEN and CDR2 SYDVKM.

Details on this clone: The sample carries other DNA sequences with the same CDR3. This chain connects TRBV6-5 to TRBJ2-1, with 8 bases matching TRBD2. V was pared by 0 bases and J by 4 bases, with 5 bases of the junction left unmatched. Germline V gene sequence: CDR1 MNHEY, CDR2 SVGAGI. CDR3 length: 16 amino acids. CDR3 DNA sequence: TGTGCCAGCAGTTACTCAGCGGGAGAGGCATACAATGAGCAGTTCTTC. Residues: CASSYSAGEAYNEQFF.

Turning to this clone: Within the sample, other DNA sequences also encode this same CDR3. The CDR3 reads CASSFRGTYEQYF. The DNA for the CDR3 is TGTGCCAGCAGTTTCAGGGGCACCTACGAGCAGTACTTC. V usage is TRBV27 and J usage is TRBJ2-7; D possibly corresponds to TRBD1 (6 bases). Trimming shortened V by 3 bases and J by 2 bases, and 8 bases separated the two germline ends. Germline V gene lookup returns CDR1 MNHEY and CDR2 SMNVEV (reference sequence). The CDR3 is 13 residues long.

The chain couples TRBV5-1 to TRBJ2-7; the match to TRBD2 covers 9 bases. CDR3 length equals 15 residues. Germline CDR1 SGHRS, CDR2 YFSETQ. After removal of 2 bases from V and 3 bases from J, the junction contained 6 bases not matched to a gene. The CDR3 protein is CASSLVAGAYYEQYF. CDR3 nucleotide sequence: TGCGCCAGCAGCTTAGTAGCGGGGGCCTACTACGAGCAGTACTTC. Full variable domain (missing parts from reference TRBV5-1 and TRBJ2-7): KAGVTQTPRYLIKTRGQQVTLSCSPISGHRSVSWYQQTPGQGLQFLFEYFSETQRNKGNFPGRFSGRQFSNSRSEMNVSTLELGDSALYLCASSLVAGAYYEQYFGPGTRLTVT.

The chain couples TRBV19 to TRBJ1-1, with a tentative D call TRBD1 (5 bases). This CDR3 is built from 14 residues. CDR1 is LNHDA, CDR2 SQIVND, per germline (reference sequence). Trimming pared 8 bases from V and 4 bases from J, leaving 17 bases between. CDR3 DNA sequence: TGTGCCAGTCGACAGAAGTCCTCCCTCACTGAAGCTTTCTTT. Translation: CASRQKSSLTEAFF.

CDR3 region: CARQGRRSTEAFF. The CDR3, as DNA: TGTGCCAGACAGGGTAGGAGAAGCACTGAAGCTTTCTTT. The rearrangement links TRBV21-1 to TRBJ1-1; no DNA check was done on the table's D call, TRBD1. TRBV21-1 constitutes a pseudogene. This CDR3 region has 13 residues.

Comment on this clone: Within the sample, other DNA sequences also encode this same CDR3. The chain recombines TRBV4-1 with TRBJ1-1; possible D gene TRBD1, 6 bases. Deletions cut 1 base from V and 0 bases from J, with 9 bases between. This CDR3 contains 15 residues. Germline assignment: CDR1 MGHRA and CDR2 YSYEKL. The CDR3 reads CASSQATGMNTEAFF. The CDR3 DNA is TGCGCCAGCAGCCAAGCCACAGGGATGAACACTGAAGCTTTCTTT.

The J gene is TRBJ1-3, the V gene TRBV19; D is unresolved. This CDR3 region has 13 residues. V lost 5 bases to trimming and J lost 2 bases, with 7 bases between them. Germline V gene sequence: CDR1 LNHDA, CDR2 SQIVND (reference sequence). The DNA for the CDR3 is TGTGCCAGTAGTCCTGCGGCTGGAAACACCATATATTTT. Its protein product is CASSPAAGNTIYF.

This chain connects TRBV30 to TRBJ1-4; D gene unclear. Trimming took 1 base from V and 8 from J, leaving 8 bases between them. The CDR3 has 12 amino acids. Looked up from germline, CDR1 is GTSNPN and CDR2 is SVGIG (reference sequence). The CDR3 DNA is TGTGCCTGGAGTGGCCTAATGGAAAAACTGTTTTTT. Protein: CAWSGLMEKLFF.

Note on this clone: The sample carries other DNA sequences with the same CDR3. The genes are TRBV6-5 and TRBJ1-2; D gene uncertain. The germline V and J ends were trimmed by 6 bases and 4 bases, with 15 bases remaining between them. Looked up from germline, CDR1 is MNHEY and CDR2 is SVGAGI. The CDR3 length is 14 residues. In DNA, the CDR3 is TGTGCCAGCAGCTACGGCGGAGGGTCCTATGGCTACACCTTC. This codes for CASSYGGGSYGYTF.

The V and J genes are TRBV25-1 and TRBJ1-6; D is unresolved. Trimming took off 1 base at V and 10 bases at J, with 11 bases between the two ends. Germline-derived CDR1 and CDR2 are MGHDK and SYGVNS. There are 14 residues in the CDR3. CDR3 nucleotides: TGTGCCAGCAGTGAATTTGGAGGTTGGTCACCCCTCCACTTT. This sequence encodes CASSEFGGWSPLHF.

In nucleotides, the CDR3 is TGTGCCAGCAGCCAAGATCAGGGGGCCGATGAGCAGTTCTTC. Amino acids: CASSQDQGADEQFF. V and J are TRBV4-2 and TRBJ2-1, with TRBD1 identical over 8 bases. After removal of 0 bases from V and 8 bases from J, the junction contained 3 bases not matched to a gene. CDR3 length equals 14 residues. Germline V gene sequence: CDR1 LGHNA, CDR2 YNFKEQ.

The chain couples TRBV11-2 to TRBJ2-7; 7 nucleotides agree with TRBD2. V trimming: 1 base; J trimming: 5 bases; junction bases outside the gene matches: 8. The CDR3 extends over 15 amino acids. Germline CDR1 SGHAT, CDR2 FQNNGV. Here the CDR3 DNA reads TGTGCCAGCAGCTTAGTGGCTAGCGGAGACCACGAGCAGTACTTC. This gives the protein CASSLVASGDHEQYF.

The chain's CDR3 is CASSTRTEHNEQFF. The CDR3 DNA sequence: TGTGCCAGCAGTACACGGACAGAGCACAATGAGCAGTTCTTC. The chain couples TRBV27 to TRBJ2-1; tentative D call: TRBD1 (6 bases). V dropped 5 bases and J dropped 5 bases, with 13 bases sitting between them. This CDR3 has 14 amino acids. Germline CDR1 reads MNHEY; CDR2 reads SMNVEV (reference sequence).

The rearrangement joins TRBV7-6 to TRBJ1-1; tentatively, D is TRBD1 (5 bases). CDR1 SGHVS and CDR2 FNYEAQ come from the germline V gene. Trimming removed 3 bases from V and 4 bases from J, with 9 bases in between. The CDR3 consists of 13 residues. CDR3 region: CASSFGGSTEAFF. CDR3 nucleotide sequence: TGTGCCAGCAGCTTCGGGGGTAGCACTGAAGCTTTCTTT.